This T cell receptor (beta chain) was recovered during a study of radiotherapy plus CTLA-4 blockade in lung cancer. Study at large: Patients showed objective responses in about 20% of cases, and disease control was achieved by under 35%.

The CDR3 contains 14 residues. Germline V gives CDR1 MNHNS, CDR2 SASEGT. Trimming removed 7 bases at V and 0 bases at J, with 13 bases between. Some clones are missing from TCRdb's copy, which holds only in-frame ones; the method was immunoSEQ multiplex PCR. The sample gives around 70,000 clones, about four fifths of which show up once; less than 5% is in the top ten. Worth noting for this clone: Its antigen is undetermined.

Study results and caveats: An expansion of tumor-derived TCR clones occurred in blood after radiotherapy plus ipilimumab.

The J gene is TRBJ2-7, the V gene TRBV6-1; weak D call: TRBD2 (6 bases). Sequenced material: peripheral blood, taken from a patient treated with radiotherapy plus ipilimumab. The receptor comes from a human donor with non-small cell lung cancer who had a partial response to radiotherapy plus ipilimumab. This CDR3 is CASTPGGSSYEQYF. CDR3 bases: TGTGCCAGCACCCCCGGGGGAAGCTCCTACGAGCAGTACTTC.